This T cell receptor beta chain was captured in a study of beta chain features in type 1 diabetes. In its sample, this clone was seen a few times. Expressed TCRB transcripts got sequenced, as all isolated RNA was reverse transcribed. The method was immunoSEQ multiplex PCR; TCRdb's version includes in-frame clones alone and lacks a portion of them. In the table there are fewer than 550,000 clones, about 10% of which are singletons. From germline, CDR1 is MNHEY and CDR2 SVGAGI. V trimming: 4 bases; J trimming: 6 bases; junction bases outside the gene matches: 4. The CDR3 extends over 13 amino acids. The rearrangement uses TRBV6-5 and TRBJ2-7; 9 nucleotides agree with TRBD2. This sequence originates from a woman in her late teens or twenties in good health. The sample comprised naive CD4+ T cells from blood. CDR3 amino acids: CASSFPLAGEQYF. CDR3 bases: TGTGCCAGCAGTTTCCCACTAGCGGGCGAGCAGTACTTC.